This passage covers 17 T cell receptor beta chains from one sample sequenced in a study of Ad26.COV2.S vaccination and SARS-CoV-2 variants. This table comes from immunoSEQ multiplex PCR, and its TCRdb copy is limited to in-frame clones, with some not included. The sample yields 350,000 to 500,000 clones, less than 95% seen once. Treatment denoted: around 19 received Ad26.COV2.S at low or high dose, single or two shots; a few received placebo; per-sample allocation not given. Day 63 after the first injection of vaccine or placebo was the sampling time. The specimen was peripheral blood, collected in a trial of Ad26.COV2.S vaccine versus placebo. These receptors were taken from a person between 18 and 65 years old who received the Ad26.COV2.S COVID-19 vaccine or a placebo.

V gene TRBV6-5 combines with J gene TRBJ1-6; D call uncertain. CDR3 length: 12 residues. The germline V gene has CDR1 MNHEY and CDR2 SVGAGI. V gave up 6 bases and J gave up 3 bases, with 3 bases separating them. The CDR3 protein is CASSDYNSPLHF. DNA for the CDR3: TGTGCCAGCAGCGACTATAATTCACCCCTCCACTTT.

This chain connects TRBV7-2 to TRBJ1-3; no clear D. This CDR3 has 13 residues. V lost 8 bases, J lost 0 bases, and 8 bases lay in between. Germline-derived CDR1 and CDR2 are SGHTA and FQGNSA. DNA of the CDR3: TGTGCCAGCCGCAAGGCCTCTGGAAACACCATATATTTT. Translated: CASRKASGNTIYF.

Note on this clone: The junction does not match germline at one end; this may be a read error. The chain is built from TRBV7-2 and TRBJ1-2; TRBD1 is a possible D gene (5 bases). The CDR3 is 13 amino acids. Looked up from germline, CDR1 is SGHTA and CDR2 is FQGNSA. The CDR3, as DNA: TGTGCCAGCACCTTACAGGATAACTATGGCTACACCTTC. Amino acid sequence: CASTLQDNYGYTF.

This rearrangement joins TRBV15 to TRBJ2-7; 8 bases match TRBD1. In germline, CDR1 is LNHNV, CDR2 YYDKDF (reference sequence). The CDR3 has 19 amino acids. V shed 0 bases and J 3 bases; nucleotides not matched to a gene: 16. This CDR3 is CATSREMPLFGTGDYEQYF. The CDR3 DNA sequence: TGTGCCACCAGCAGAGAAATGCCTTTGTTCGGGACAGGAGACTACGAGCAGTACTTC.

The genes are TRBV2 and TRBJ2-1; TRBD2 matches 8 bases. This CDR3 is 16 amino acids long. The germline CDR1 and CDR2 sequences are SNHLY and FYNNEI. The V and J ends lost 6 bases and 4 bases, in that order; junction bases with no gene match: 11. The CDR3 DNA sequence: TGTGCCAGCAGATATTTAGCTAGCGGGCGGTACAATGAGCAGTTCTTC. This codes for CASRYLASGRYNEQFF.

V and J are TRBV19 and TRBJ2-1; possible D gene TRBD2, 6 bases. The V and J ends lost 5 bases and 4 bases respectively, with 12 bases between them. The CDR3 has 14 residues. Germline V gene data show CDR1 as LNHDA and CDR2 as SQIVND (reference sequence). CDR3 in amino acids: CASSARSGYNEQFF. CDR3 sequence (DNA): TGTGCCAGTAGTGCCCGTAGCGGTTACAATGAGCAGTTCTTC.

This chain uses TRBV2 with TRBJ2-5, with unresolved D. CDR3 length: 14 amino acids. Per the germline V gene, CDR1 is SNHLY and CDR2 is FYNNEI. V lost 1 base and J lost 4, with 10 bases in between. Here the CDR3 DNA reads TGTGCCAGCAGTGAAGAACGGGCCGGAGAGACCCAGTACTTC. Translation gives CASSEERAGETQYF.

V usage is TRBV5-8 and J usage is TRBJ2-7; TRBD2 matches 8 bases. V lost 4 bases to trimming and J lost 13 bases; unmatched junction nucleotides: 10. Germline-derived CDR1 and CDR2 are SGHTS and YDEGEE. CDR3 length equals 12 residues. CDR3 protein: CASSLGGTRKYF. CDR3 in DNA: TGTGCCAGCAGCCTCGGGGGGACTAGGAAATACTTC.

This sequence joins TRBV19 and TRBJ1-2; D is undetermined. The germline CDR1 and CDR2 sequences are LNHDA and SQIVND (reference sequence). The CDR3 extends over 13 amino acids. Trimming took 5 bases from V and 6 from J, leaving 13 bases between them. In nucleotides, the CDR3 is TGTGCCAGTAGTCAAATCGACGGCGATGGCTACACCTTC. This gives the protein CASSQIDGDGYTF.

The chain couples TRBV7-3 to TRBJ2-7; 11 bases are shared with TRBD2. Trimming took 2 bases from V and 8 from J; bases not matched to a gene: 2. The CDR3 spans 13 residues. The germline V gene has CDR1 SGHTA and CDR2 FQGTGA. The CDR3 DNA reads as TGTGCCAGCAGCTTACTAGCGGGAGGAAAGCAGTACTTC. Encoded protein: CASSLLAGGKQYF.

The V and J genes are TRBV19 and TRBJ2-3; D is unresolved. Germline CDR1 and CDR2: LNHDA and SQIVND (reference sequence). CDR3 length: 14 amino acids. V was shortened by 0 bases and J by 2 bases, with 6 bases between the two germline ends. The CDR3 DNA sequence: TGTGCCAGTAGTATAGAGAGTCACACAGATACGCAGTATTTT. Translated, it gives CASSIESHTDTQYF.

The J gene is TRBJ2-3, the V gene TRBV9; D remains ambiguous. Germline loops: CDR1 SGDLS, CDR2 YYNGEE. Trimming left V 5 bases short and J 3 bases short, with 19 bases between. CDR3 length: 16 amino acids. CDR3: CASRRTSSTETDTQYF. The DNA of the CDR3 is TGTGCCAGCAGGAGGACCTCTTCTACGGAGACAGATACGCAGTATTTT. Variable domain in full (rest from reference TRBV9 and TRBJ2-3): DSGVTQTPKHLITATGQRVTLRCSPRSGDLSVYWYQQSLDQGLQFLIQYYNGEERAKGNILERFSAQQFPDLHSELNLSSLELGDSALYFCASRRTSSTETDTQYFGPGTRLTVL.

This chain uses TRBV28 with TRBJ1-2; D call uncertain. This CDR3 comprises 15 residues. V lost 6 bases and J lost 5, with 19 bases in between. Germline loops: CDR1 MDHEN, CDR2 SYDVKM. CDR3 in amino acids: CASSFPVGLGYGYTF. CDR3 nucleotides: TGTGCCAGCAGCTTCCCGGTGGGGTTAGGATATGGCTACACCTTC.

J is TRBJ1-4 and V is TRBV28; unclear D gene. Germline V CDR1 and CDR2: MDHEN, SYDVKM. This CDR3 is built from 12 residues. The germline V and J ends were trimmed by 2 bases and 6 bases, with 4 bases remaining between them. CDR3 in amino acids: CASSLRDEKLFF. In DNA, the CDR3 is TGTGCCAGCAGTTTAAGGGATGAAAAACTGTTTTTT.

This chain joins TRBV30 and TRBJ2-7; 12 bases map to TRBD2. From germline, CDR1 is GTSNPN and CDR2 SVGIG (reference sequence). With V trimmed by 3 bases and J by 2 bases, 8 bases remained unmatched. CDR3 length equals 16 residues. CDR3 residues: CAWSPGTSGQAYEQYF. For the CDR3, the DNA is TGTGCCTGGAGCCCCGGGACTAGCGGGCAGGCCTACGAGCAGTACTTC.

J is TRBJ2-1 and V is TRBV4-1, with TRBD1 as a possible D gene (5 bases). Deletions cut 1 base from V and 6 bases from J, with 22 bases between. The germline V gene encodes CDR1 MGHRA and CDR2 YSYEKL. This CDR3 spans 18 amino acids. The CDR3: CASSQAPSPTGATNEQFF. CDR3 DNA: TGCGCCAGCAGCCAAGCCCCTTCCCCAACTGGGGCTACCAATGAGCAGTTCTTC.

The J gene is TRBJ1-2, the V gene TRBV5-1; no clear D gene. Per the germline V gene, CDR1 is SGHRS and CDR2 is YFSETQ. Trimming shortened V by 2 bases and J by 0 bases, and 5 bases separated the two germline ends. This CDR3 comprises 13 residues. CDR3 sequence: CASSFKANYGYTF. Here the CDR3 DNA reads TGCGCCAGCAGCTTCAAAGCTAACTATGGCTACACCTTC.